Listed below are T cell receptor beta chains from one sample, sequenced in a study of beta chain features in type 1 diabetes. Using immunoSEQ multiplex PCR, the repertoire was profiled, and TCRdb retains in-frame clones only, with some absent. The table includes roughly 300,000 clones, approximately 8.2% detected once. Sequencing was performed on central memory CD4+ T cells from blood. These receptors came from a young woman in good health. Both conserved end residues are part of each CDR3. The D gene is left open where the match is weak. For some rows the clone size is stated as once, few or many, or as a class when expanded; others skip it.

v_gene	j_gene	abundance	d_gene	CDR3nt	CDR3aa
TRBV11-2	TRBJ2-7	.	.	TGTGCCAGCAGCTGGCAGGGCGGCTCCTACGAGCAGTACTTC	CASSWQGGSYEQYF
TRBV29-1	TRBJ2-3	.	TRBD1	TGCAGCGCATTACAGGGGAAAGATACGCAGTATTTT	CSALQGKDTQYF
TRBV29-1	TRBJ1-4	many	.	TGCAGCGTCACAGGGCCCCGTAATGAAAAACTGTTTTTT	CSVTGPRNEKLFF
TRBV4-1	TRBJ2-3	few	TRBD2	TGCGCCAGCAGCCCCGTTCCCCAGTGGGGGGGAGATACGCAGTATTTT	CASSPVPQWGGDTQYF
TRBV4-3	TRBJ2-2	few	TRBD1	TGCGCCAGCAGCTACGGACAGGCAGACACCGGGGAGCTGTTTTTT	CASSYGQADTGELFF
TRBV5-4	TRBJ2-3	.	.	TGTGCCAGCAGCCAAGGGCTGGAGGGGGGGGAGCAGTATTTT	CASSQGLEGGEQYF
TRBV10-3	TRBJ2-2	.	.	TGTGCCATCGCAGGGGATACGGGCGGGGAGCTGTTTTTT	CAIAGDTGGELFF
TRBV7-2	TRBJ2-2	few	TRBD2	TGTGCCAGCAGCTTTGAAGCGGGAGGTCCCGGGGAGCTGTTTTTT	CASSFEAGGPGELFF
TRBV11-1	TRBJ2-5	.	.	TGTGCCAGCAGTGGGGGAACACGGCGGGAGACCCAGTACTTC	CASSGGTRRETQYF
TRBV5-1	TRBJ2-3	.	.	TGCGCCAGCAGCACCGCGACTACCACAGATACGCAGTATTTT	CASSTATTTDTQYF
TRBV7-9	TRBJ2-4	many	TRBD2	TGTGCCAGCAGCTTCGGGACTAGCGGGAGGAGCAAAAACATTCAGTACTTC	CASSFGTSGRSKNIQYF
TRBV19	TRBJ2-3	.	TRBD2	TGTGCCAGTAGTATTATGAGCGGGACTAGCACAGATACGCAGTATTTT	CASSIMSGTSTDTQYF
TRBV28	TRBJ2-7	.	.	TGTGCCAGCAGGCCTGGGCTAGCCAACTACGAGCAGTACTTC	CASRPGLANYEQYF
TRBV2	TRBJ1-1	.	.	TGTGCCAGCAGTGTGGGACGGATGAACACTGAAGCTTTCTTT	CASSVGRMNTEAFF
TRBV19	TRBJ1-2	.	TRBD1	TGTGCCAGTAGGGACCCGGGACAGGTACCTGTTTACACCTTC	CASRDPGQVPVYTF
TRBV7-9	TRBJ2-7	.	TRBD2	TGTGCCAGCAGCTGGGCTAGCGGATCCTACGAGCAGTACTTC	CASSWASGSYEQYF
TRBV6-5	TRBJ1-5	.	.	TGTGCCAGCAGTTACGGGCCCCGGAGCCAGCCCCAGCATTTT	CASSYGPRSQPQHF
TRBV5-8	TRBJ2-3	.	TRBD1	TGTGCCAGCAGCCCGGGACAGGGTCACGATACGCAGTATTTT	CASSPGQGHDTQYF
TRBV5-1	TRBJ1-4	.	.	TGCGCCAGCCGCTCCAGACCTAATGAAAAACTGTTTTTT	CASRSRPNEKLFF
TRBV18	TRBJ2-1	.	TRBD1	TGTGCCAGCTCACCACCGGGACAGGATTACAATGAGCAGTTCTTC	CASSPPGQDYNEQFF
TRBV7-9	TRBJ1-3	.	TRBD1	TGTGCCAGCAGCCCGGGTCTTGGGACAGGGGCAGGAAACACCATATATTTT	CASSPGLGTGAGNTIYF
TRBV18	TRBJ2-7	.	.	TGTGCCAGCTCACCCCGTTCGACAGGAGTTGCCTACGAGCAGTACTTC	CASSPRSTGVAYEQYF
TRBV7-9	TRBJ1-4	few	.	TGTGCCAGCAGCTTAGCTGGAGGAAGTGAAAAACTGTTTTTT	CASSLAGGSEKLFF
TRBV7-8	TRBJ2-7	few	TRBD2	TGTGCCAGCAGCCGCCGACCAGGGACTAGCGGGATCTACGAGCAGTACTTC	CASSRRPGTSGIYEQYF
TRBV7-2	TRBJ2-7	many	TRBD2	TGTGCCAGCAGCTTACAGCGGGGGTACTACGAGCAGTACTTC	CASSLQRGYYEQYF
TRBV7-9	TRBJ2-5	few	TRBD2	TGTGCCAGCACACAAGGCAGGTCTAGCGGGAGGGAAGAGACCCAGTACTTC	CASTQGRSSGREETQYF